The source of this TCR beta chain is a study of early T cells in non-severe SARS-CoV-2 infection. TCRdb processed the 5' RACE reads anew with MiXCR; each CDR3 protein has one entry. The sample holds tens of thousands of distinct CDR3 sequences, approximately 14% seen once. With V trimmed by 5 bases and J by 2 bases, 3 bases remained unmatched. The germline CDR1 and CDR2 sequences are SEHNR and FQNEAQ (reference sequence). This CDR3 contains 15 residues. The chain recombines TRBV7-9 with TRBJ2-1, with TRBD2 matching 10 bases. The clonotype was recovered from an adult who was a healthcare worker with PCR-confirmed SARS-CoV-2 infection or an uninfected control (not recorded which). This sample comprised whole blood, obtained at baseline. The CDR3, as DNA: TGTGCCAGCAGCGCTAGCGGGAGCCCCTACAATGAGCAGTTCTTC. Protein: CASSASGSPYNEQFF.